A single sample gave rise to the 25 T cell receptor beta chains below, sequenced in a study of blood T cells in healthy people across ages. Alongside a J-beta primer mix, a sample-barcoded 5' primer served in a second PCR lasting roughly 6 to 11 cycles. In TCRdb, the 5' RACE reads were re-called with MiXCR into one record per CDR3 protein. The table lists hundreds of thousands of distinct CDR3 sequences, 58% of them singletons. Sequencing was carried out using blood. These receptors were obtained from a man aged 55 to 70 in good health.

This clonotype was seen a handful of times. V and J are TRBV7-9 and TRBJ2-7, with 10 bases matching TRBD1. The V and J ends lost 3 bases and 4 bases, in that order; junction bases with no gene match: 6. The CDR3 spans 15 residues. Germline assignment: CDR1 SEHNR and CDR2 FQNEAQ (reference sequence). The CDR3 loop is CASSFSGQGGYEQYF. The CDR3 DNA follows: TGTGCCAGCAGCTTTAGCGGACAGGGGGGGTACGAGCAGTACTTC.

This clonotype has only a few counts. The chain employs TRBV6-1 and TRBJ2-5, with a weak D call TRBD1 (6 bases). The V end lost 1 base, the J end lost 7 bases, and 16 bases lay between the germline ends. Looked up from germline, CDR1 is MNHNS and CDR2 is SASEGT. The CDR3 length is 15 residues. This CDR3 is CASSEGGPLFGTQYF. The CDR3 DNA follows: TGTGCCAGCAGTGAAGGGGGGCCCCTGTTTGGGACCCAGTACTTC.

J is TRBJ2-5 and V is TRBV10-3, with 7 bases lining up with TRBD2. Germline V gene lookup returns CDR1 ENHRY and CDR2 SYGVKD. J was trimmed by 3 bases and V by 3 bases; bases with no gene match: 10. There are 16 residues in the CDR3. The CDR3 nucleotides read TGTGCCATCAGTGAACCCAATCCGCGGGGGAAAGAGACCCAGTACTTC. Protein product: CAISEPNPRGKETQYF.

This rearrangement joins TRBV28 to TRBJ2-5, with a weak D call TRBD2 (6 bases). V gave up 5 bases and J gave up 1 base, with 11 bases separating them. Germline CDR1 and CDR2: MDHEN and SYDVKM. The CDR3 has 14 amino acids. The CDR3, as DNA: TGTGCCAGCAGTGGATGGGGGGTCCAAGAGACCCAGTACTTC. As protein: CASSGWGVQETQYF. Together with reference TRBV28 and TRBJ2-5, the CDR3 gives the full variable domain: DVKVTQSSRYLVKRTGEKVFLECVQDMDHENMFWYRQDPGLGLRLIYFSYDVKMKEKGDIPEGYSVSREKKERFSLILESASTNQTSMYLCASSGWGVQETQYFGPGTRLLVL.

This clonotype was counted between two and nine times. The CDR3, as DNA: TGTGCCAGCAGGACAGGGGTAAATGGCTACACCTTC. It specifies CASRTGVNGYTF. The chain couples TRBV27 to TRBJ1-2, with 8 bases fitting TRBD1. V dropped 6 bases and J dropped 6; count of bases not matched to a gene: 3. Germline V gives CDR1 MNHEY, CDR2 SMNVEV (reference sequence). CDR3 length: 12 amino acids.

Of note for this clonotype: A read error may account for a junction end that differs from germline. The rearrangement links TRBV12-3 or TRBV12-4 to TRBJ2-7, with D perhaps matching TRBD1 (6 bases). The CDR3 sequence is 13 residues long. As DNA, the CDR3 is TGTGCCAGCAAGGGGGACGGAACCTACGAGCGGTACTTC. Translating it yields CASKGDGTYERYF.

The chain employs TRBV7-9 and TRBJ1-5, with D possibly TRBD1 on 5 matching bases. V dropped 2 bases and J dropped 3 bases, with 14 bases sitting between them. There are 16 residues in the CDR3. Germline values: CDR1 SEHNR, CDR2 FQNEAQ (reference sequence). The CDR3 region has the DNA TGTGCCAGCAGCTTATCGGTCGGGGGGACCAATCAGCCCCAGCATTTT. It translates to CASSLSVGGTNQPQHF.

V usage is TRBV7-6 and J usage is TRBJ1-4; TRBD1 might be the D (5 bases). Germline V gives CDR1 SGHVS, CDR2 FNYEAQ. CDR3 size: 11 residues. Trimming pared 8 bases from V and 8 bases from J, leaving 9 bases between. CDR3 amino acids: CASGTYEKLFF. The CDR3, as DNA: TGTGCCAGCGGGACTTACGAAAAACTGTTTTTT.

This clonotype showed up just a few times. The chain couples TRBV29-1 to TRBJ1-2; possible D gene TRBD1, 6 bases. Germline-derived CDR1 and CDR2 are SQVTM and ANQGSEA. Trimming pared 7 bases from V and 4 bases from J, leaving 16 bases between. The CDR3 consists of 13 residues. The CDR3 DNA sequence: TGCAGCGCCGAAGGGGGAGACGGCTATGGCTACACCTTC. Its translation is CSAEGGDGYGYTF.

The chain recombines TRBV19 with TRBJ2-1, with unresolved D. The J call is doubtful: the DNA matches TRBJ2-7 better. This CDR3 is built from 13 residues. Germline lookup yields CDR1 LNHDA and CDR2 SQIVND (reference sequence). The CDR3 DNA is TGTGCCAGTAGTATGGGGTTATACAATGAGCAGTACTTC. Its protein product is CASSMGLYNEQYF.

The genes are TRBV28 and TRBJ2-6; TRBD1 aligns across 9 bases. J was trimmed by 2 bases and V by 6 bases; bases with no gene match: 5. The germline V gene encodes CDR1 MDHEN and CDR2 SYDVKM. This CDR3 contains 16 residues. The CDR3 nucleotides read TGTGCCAGCAGGGGACAGGGATTCCCTGGGGCCAACGTCCTGACTTTC. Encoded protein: CASRGQGFPGANVLTF.

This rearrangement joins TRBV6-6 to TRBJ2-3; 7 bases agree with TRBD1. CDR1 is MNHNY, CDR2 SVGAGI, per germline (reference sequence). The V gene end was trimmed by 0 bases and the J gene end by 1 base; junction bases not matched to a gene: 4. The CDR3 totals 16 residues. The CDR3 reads CASSYSIGTGTDTQYF. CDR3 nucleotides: TGTGCCAGCAGTTACTCAATCGGGACAGGCACAGATACGCAGTATTTT.

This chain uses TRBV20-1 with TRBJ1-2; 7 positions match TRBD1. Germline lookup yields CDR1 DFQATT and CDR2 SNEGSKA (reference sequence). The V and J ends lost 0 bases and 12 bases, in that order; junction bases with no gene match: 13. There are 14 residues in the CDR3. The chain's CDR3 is CSARDLGIQGDNTF. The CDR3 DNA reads TGCAGTGCTAGAGATCTGGGTATCCAGGGGGATAACACCTTC.

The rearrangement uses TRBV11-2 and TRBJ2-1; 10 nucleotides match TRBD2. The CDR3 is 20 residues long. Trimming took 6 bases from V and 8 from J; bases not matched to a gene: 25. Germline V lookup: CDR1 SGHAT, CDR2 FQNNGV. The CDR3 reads CASSPRRGASGGAGRDEQFF. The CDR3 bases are TGTGCCAGCAGTCCTCGGAGGGGGGCTAGCGGGGGCGCCGGTCGAGATGAGCAGTTCTTC.

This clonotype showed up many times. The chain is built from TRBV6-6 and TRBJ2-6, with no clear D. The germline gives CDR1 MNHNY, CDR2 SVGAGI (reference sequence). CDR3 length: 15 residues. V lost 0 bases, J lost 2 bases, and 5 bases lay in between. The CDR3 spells CASSYSSPGANVLTF. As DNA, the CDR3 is TGTGCCAGCAGTTACTCGAGTCCTGGGGCCAACGTCCTGACTTTC.

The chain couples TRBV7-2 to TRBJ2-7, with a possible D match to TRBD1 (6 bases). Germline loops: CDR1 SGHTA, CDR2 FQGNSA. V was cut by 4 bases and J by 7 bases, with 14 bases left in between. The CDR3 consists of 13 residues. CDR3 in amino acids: CASSSHRVTEQYF. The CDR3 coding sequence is TGTGCCAGCAGCTCCCACAGGGTCACTGAGCAGTACTTC. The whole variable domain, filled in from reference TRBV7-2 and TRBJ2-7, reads GAGVSQSPSNKVTEKGKDVELRCDPISGHTALYWYRQSLGQGLEFLIYFQGNSAPDKSGLPSDRFSAERTGGSVSTLTIQRTQQEDSAVYLCASSSHRVTEQYFGPGTRLTVT.

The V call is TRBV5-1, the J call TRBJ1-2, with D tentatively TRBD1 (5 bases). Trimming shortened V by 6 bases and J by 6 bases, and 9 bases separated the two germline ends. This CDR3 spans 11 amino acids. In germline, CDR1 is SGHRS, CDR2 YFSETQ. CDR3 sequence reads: CASMGGDGYTF. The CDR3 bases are TGCGCCAGCATGGGAGGGGATGGCTACACCTTC.

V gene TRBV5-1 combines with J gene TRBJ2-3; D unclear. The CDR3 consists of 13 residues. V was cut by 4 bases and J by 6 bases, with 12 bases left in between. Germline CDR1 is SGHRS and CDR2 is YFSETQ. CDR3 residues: CASSALPKDTQYF. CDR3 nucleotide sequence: TGCGCCAGCAGCGCACTGCCCAAGGATACGCAGTATTTT. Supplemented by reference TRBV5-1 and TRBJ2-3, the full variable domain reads KAGVTQTPRYLIKTRGQQVTLSCSPISGHRSVSWYQQTPGQGLQFLFEYFSETQRNKGNFPGRFSGRQFSNSRSEMNVSTLELGDSALYLCASSALPKDTQYFGPGTRLTVL.

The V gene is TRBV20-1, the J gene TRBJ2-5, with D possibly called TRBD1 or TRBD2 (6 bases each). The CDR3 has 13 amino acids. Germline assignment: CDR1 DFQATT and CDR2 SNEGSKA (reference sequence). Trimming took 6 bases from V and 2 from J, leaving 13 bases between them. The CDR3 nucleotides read TGCAGTGCCCCAAGGGGGGTACAAGAGACCCAGTACTTC. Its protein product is CSAPRGVQETQYF.

CDR3 nucleotides: TGTGCCAGCAGCGTAGGAGGCAGATCATCCTATGGCTACACCTTC. Amino acids: CASSVGGRSSYGYTF. V is TRBV9 and J is TRBJ1-2; the D is unclear. CDR1 and CDR2 from the germline V gene are SGDLS and YYNGEE. The CDR3 sequence is 15 residues long. Deletions cut 0 bases from V and 4 bases from J, with 13 bases between.

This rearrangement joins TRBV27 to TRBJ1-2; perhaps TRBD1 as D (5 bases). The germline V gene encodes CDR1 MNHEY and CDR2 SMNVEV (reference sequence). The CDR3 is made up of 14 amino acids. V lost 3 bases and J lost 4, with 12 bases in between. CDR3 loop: CASSLSRVGYGYTF. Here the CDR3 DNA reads TGTGCCAGCAGTTTGAGCAGGGTTGGCTATGGCTACACCTTC.

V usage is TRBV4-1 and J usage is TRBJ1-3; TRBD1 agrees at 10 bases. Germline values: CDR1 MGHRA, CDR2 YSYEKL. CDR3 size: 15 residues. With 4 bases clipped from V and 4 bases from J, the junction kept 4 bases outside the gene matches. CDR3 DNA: TGCGCCAGCAGCCGACAGGGGGCTGAAGGAAACACCATATATTTT. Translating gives CASSRQGAEGNTIYF.

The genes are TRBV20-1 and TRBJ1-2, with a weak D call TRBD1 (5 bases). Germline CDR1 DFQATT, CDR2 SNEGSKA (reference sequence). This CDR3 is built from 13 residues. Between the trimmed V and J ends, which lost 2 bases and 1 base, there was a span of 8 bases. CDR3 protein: CSARSQGNYGYTF. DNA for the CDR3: TGCAGTGCTAGAAGTCAGGGTAACTATGGCTACACCTTC.

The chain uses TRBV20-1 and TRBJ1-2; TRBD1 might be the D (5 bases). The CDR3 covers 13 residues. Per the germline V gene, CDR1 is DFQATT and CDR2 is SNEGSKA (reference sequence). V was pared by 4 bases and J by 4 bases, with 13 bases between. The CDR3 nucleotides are TGCAGTGCTAAGGCCGGGACGGCCTATGGCTACACCTTC. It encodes CSAKAGTAYGYTF.

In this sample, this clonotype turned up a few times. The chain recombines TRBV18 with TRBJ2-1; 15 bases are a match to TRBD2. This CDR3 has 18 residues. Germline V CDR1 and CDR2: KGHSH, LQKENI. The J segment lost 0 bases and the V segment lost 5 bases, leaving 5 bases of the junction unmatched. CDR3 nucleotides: TGTGCCAGCTCATTCGGGACTAGCGGGGGGAGCTCCTACAATGAGCAGTTCTTC. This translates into CASSFGTSGGSSYNEQFF.